This T cell receptor beta chain appears in the sequencing data of a study of blood T cell repertoires in COVID-19. Study overall: From the United States, Italy and Spain came samples of acute and convalescent COVID-19. The cDNA or gDNA used as material had been derived from T cells, B-cell-depleted T cells, or PBMCs.

Original handling: Reference gene primer amplification gave nucleated cell count estimates. The repertoire was sequenced with immunoSEQ multiplex PCR; TCRdb's copy has only in-frame clones and lacks some. Clonal size and the V and J genes are those of that table, whereas D and trimming came from the DNA. This table has tens of thousands of clones, 86% appearing once. The trim removed 0 bases at V and 4 bases at J, leaving 10 bases unmatched. This CDR3 spans 17 amino acids. Germline V gene sequence: CDR1 LNHDA, CDR2 SQIVND (reference sequence). V and J are TRBV19 and TRBJ1-1, with 8 bases identical to TRBD1. The sequenced sample consisted of peripheral blood. This TCR derives from a man aged 65 to 79 with acute or convalescent COVID-19. The CDR3 is CASSIDGETGAGTEAFF. The CDR3 DNA reads as TGTGCCAGTAGTATAGATGGGGAGACAGGGGCGGGCACTGAAGCTTTCTTT.